This TCR beta chain was retrieved from a study of PD-L1 blockade in urothelial cancer (dated by TCRdb to between 2016 and 2019). General notes on the study: Therapy was started around 2014 for all patients, and atezolizumab 1,200 mg was administered intravenously every 3 weeks. A median of roughly 140,000 T cells and some 84,000 unique TCRs was obtained from blood samples, and a median clonality of around 0.08 was observed. Pretreatment tumor samples, along with matched peripheral blood serially collected before and after atezolizumab treatment, were subjected to TCR sequencing. Blood samples were analyzed at two time points: 3 weeks after treatment start (second dose) and 6 weeks after treatment start. In the same patients who had TCR sequencing, pretreatment tumors also underwent whole exome sequencing and RNA sequencing. Durable clinical benefit meant progression-free survival longer than 6 months, and TCR features were also tested against progression-free and overall survival. Patients had an ECOG performance status of 0 or 1 and had received between 0 and 3 prior chemotherapy regimens. An exploratory multi-omic analysis was conducted of the somatic, immune and clinical correlates of response to PD-L1 blockade with atezolizumab in urothelial cancer. Under ten patients reached durable clinical benefit, while some 20 patients did not. About nine tenths of the roughly 29 patients were males with bladder-origin urothelial cancer, and about 65% of the roughly 30 reported a prior smoking history. Pretreatment blood TCR-seq was available for around 29 patients, at least one posttreatment blood collection was obtained for 25 or so patients, and tumor TCR-seq was available for 25 or so patients. Points the paper makes about the study in general: Greater expansion of tumor-associated TCR clones in peripheral blood 3 weeks after the start of treatment was observed in patients with durable benefit (n ≈ 22, p = 0.022). Small sample size (n of about 29) and many exploratory analyses mean the results are intended to be hypothesis-generating. A pretreatment peripheral blood TCR clonality below the median was linked to improved progression-free and overall survival.

The CDR3 runs 16 amino acids, cysteine and phenylalanine included. This entry keeps only the CDR3 DNA: 48 bases, framed from base 1. Via the germline V gene (reference sequence), CDR1 is SEHNR and CDR2 FQNEAQ. Between the V and J ends, shortened by 5 bases and 4 bases respectively, the junction contains 17 bases. A cohort of 25 to 30 patients with locally advanced or metastatic urothelial carcinoma, treated at Memorial Sloan Kettering on a trial protocol, was included. Peripheral blood mononuclear cells were collected pretreatment and during treatment, with between 1 and 8 total time points per patient. The Qiagen DNeasy Blood extraction kit was used to purify genomic DNA from total PBMCs and tumor samples. PBMCs were collected pretreatment and during treatment, and were isolated and stored as previously described. Synthetic TCR analog templates were spiked into each PCR to estimate absolute template abundance from read counts. Using the immunoSEQ assay, TCRbeta CDR3 regions were amplified from genomic DNA with bias-controlled V and J gene primers. Sequencing of rearranged TCRbeta segments was performed at approximately 20X coverage. Under the source paper's analysis protocol: Clustering was used to correct sequencing errors, and CDR3s were annotated against IMGT to assign V, D and J genes. Out-of-frame and stop-codon sequences were excluded, and only productive TCRbeta rearrangements were used in downstream analyses. To compute clonality, Shannon entropy was normalized by the log of the number of unique productive sequences and then subtracted from one. Fisher's exact test with Benjamini-Hochberg correction, using a cutoff of adjusted p below 0.01, was how clones that differed between time points or between blood and tumor were identified. The clones in this table, taken by TCRdb from immuneACCESS, are in-frame only. Not every clone is retained; where verified, under half of the shortfall comes from an unresolved V gene, and the cause of the rest is unknown. V and J calls and clone size are copied from that table; D and trimming were computed from the DNA. The sample records about 45,000 clones, about 87% of which are singletons. The ten most abundant clones make up about 4.2% of the sample.

Details on this clone: Its antigen remains undetermined. Base qualities were left out, and no much larger clone turns up one base away.

The material was PBMCs, obtained around atezolizumab (anti-PD-L1) treatment. The V and J segments used are TRBV7-9 and TRBJ2-2; TRBD1 is a possible D gene, resting on 5 matching bases. The sequence came from a man older than 75 with urothelial cancer. The CDR3 has the sequence CASSLERTQLTGELFF. At the DNA level, the sequence is TGTGCCAGCAGCCTAGAGAGGACACAACTCACCGGGGAGCTGTTTTTT.